This note documents a single T cell receptor beta chain sequence. The sample comes from a study of blood T cell repertoires in COVID-19. Across the study: T cells, B-cell-depleted T cells, or PBMCs provided the cDNA or gDNA that served as material.

Data came from immunoSEQ multiplex PCR; TCRdb stores just in-frame clones and leaves some out. The sample holds about 210,000 clones, around 80% seen once. The sample consisted of peripheral blood. The TCR sequence derives from a woman of 80 years or more with COVID-19, enrolled during active disease.

CDR3 DNA sequence: TGTGCCAGCAGCTTAGAGAGAGATTCCTCCTCTGGAAACACCATATATTTT. It yields the protein CASSLERDSSSGNTIYF. The chain links TRBV11-2 to TRBJ1-3; no reliable D call. Germline CDR1 SGHAT, CDR2 FQNNGV. This CDR3 region has 17 residues. The V end was cut by 0 bases, the J end by 0 bases, with 12 bases between.